This passage covers 29 T cell receptor beta chains from one sample sequenced in a study of graft-versus-host responses after intestinal transplantation. Sequencing was performed with immunoSEQ multiplex PCR; in TCRdb, only in-frame clones are kept and a portion is missing. The repertoire holds approximately 4,600 clones, about a quarter seen once, with 5.5% to 7.5% in the top ten. Plated together were roughly 200,000 CFSE-labeled responder cells and roughly 200,000 irradiated, violet-dye-labeled stimulator cells. The starting material was alloreactive CD8+ T cells from a mixed lymphocyte reaction culture, obtained before intestinal transplant. Subset: CFSE-low proliferating T cells sorted from roughly six-day pre-transplant mixed lymphocyte reaction (GvH or HvG direction). The receptors were gathered from a human patient who received an intestinal transplant.

By share, this clone ranks as medium-sized. The J gene is TRBJ1-5, the V gene TRBV6-5; perhaps TRBD1 as D (5 bases). The CDR3 covers 14 residues. Deletions cut 7 bases from V and 0 bases from J, with 10 bases between. Germline-derived CDR1 and CDR2 are MNHEY and SVGAGI. The CDR3 DNA is TGTGCCAGCAATCCGACAGATAGCAATCAGCCCCAGCATTTT. Translation: CASNPTDSNQPQHF.

This clone was detected a few times. An end of the junction differs from the germline gene, which may be a read error. V gene TRBV10-3 combines with J gene TRBJ2-7; a weak D match, TRBD1 (6 bases). This CDR3 comprises 14 residues. Germline CDR1 reads ENHRY; CDR2 reads SYGVKD. The CDR3 region is CASSYGGQSYEQYF. Here the CDR3 DNA reads TGTGCCAGCAGTTACGGAGGACAGTCCTACGAGCAGTACTTC.

In this sample, this clone turned up a few times. This chain connects TRBV5-1 to TRBJ2-6, with D perhaps TRBD1 (6 bases). Germline CDR1 and CDR2: SGHRS and YFSETQ. The V end was cut by 0 bases, the J end by 0 bases, with 13 bases between. CDR3 length: 18 amino acids. The CDR3 bases are TGCGCCAGCAGCTTGGCTGGACAGTTGCTCTCTGGGGCCAACGTCCTGACTTTC. Encoded protein: CASSLAGQLLSGANVLTF.

The rearrangement links TRBV27 to TRBJ2-3; D ambiguous. Germline V gene data show CDR1 as MNHEY and CDR2 as SMNVEV (reference sequence). The CDR3 is 11 residues long. V gave up 8 bases and J gave up 6 bases, with 9 bases separating them. The CDR3 here is CASGPWDTQYF. CDR3 nucleotide sequence: TGTGCCAGCGGTCCCTGGGATACGCAGTATTTT.

The V and J genes are TRBV6-5 and TRBJ2-1, with D unclear. The CDR3 has 12 residues. Trimming stripped 2 bases from V and 6 bases from J, with 5 bases between. From germline, CDR1 is MNHEY and CDR2 SVGAGI. The CDR3 nucleotides are TGTGCCAGCAGTTACGGCAGCAATGAGCAGTTCTTC. Protein product: CASSYGSNEQFF.

This clone is medium-sized by share. The rearrangement joins TRBV18 to TRBJ2-3, with D possibly being TRBD2 (6 bases). This CDR3 has 16 residues. V lost 2 bases and J 5 bases, leaving 17 bases between the germline ends. Germline CDR1 reads KGHSH; CDR2 reads LQKENI. CDR3 nucleotide sequence: TGTGCCAGCTCACCAACCCGGGACTCGAGCGAAGATACGCAGTATTTT. It yields the protein CASSPTRDSSEDTQYF.

This clone has just a few counts. This chain uses TRBV27 with TRBJ2-3; 8 bases map to TRBD2. CDR1 and CDR2 (germline): MNHEY, SMNVEV (reference sequence). This CDR3 is 15 amino acids long. J was trimmed by 4 bases and V by 2 bases; bases with no gene match: 5. The CDR3 reads CASSLTPGGADTQYF. Written as DNA, the CDR3 is TGTGCCAGCAGTTTAACCCCGGGGGGGGCAGATACGCAGTATTTT.

This clone qualifies as medium-sized. Other nucleotide sequences in the sample specify the same CDR3. The V and J genes are TRBV28 and TRBJ1-1, with a weak D call TRBD1 (6 bases). Germline V lookup: CDR1 MDHEN, CDR2 SYDVKM. The CDR3 has 13 amino acids. Trimming stripped 5 bases from V and 1 base from J, with 8 bases between. CDR3 sequence: CASSPTGNTEAFF. CDR3 in DNA: TGTGCCAGCAGTCCGACAGGGAACACTGAAGCTTTCTTT.

With respect to this clone: This clone may be a read error of a much larger clone one base away. This chain uses TRBV4-2 with TRBJ1-1; a weak D match, TRBD1 (5 bases). V was shortened by 4 bases and J by 1 base, with 7 bases between the two germline ends. CDR3 length: 13 amino acids. Germline-derived CDR1 and CDR2 are LGHNA and YNFKEQ. CDR3 sequence reads: CASSLQGNTEAFF. DNA of the CDR3: TGTGCCAGCAGCCTGCAGGGGAACACTGAAGCTTTCTTT.

The chain uses TRBV7-9 and TRBJ1-1; D unclear. Looked up from germline, CDR1 is SEHNR and CDR2 is FQNEAQ (reference sequence). V lost 6 bases, J lost 4 bases, and 12 bases lay in between. The CDR3 covers 13 residues. CDR3 protein: CASSFDQATEAFF. The CDR3 DNA is TGTGCCAGCAGTTTTGACCAGGCCACTGAAGCTTTCTTT. Full variable domain (remainder filled in from reference TRBV7-9 and TRBJ1-1): DTGVSQNPRHKITKRGQNVTFRCDPISEHNRLYWYRQTLGQGPEFLTYFQNEAQLEKSRLLSDRFSAERPKGSFSTLEIQRTEQGDSAMYLCASSFDQATEAFFGQGTRLTVV.

In its sample, this clone was seen a few times. The chain is built from TRBV27 and TRBJ2-5, with a weak D call TRBD2 (5 bases). The DNA end favors TRBJ2-7, so the J call may be wrong. The CDR3 sequence is 14 residues long. The germline gives CDR1 MNHEY, CDR2 SMNVEV (reference sequence). This CDR3 reads CASSSSSKTYEQYF. DNA of the CDR3: TGTGCCAGCAGTTCATCTAGCAAAACCTACGAGCAGTACTTC.

The chain carries TRBV4-2 and TRBJ2-7, with 10 bases aligning to TRBD1. With V trimmed by 0 bases and J by 5 bases, 4 bases remained unmatched. This CDR3 comprises 15 residues. Germline V gene data show CDR1 as LGHNA and CDR2 as YNFKEQ. The CDR3 is CASSQDGGTGDEQYF. CDR3 in DNA: TGTGCCAGCAGCCAAGATGGAGGGACAGGGGACGAGCAGTACTTC.

The chain combines TRBV9 with TRBJ1-6; 9 positions agree with TRBD1. V lost 4 bases and J lost 9; bases outside the gene matches: 14. Germline loops: CDR1 SGDLS, CDR2 YYNGEE. The CDR3 is made up of 17 amino acids. The CDR3 reads CASSYGTGGEWGSPLHF. The CDR3 DNA sequence: TGTGCCAGCAGCTATGGTACAGGGGGCGAATGGGGTTCACCCCTCCACTTT.

In this sample, this clone is large. V gene TRBV6-5 combines with J gene TRBJ1-4; TRBD1 aligns across 10 bases. CDR3 length: 15 amino acids. Per the germline V gene, CDR1 is MNHEY and CDR2 is SVGAGI. V trimming: 4 bases; J trimming: 3 bases; junction bases outside the gene matches: 2. CDR3 loop: CASSLGTGANEKLFF. CDR3 DNA: TGTGCCAGCAGTTTAGGGACAGGGGCTAATGAAAAACTGTTTTTT.

This clone ranks as medium-sized (0.01 to 0.1%). The CDR3 sequence is CASSYNPSSYNEQFF. The CDR3 DNA reads TGTGCCAGCAGTTACAATCCAAGCTCCTACAATGAGCAGTTCTTC. The chain uses TRBV6-5 and TRBJ2-1; no clear D. This CDR3 spans 15 amino acids. In germline, CDR1 is MNHEY, CDR2 SVGAGI. V shed 2 bases and J shed 0 bases, with 8 bases lying between them.

This chain links TRBV28 with TRBJ1-2; possible D gene TRBD1, 6 bases. Per the germline V gene, CDR1 is MDHEN and CDR2 is SYDVKM. The CDR3 runs 13 residues. Deletions cut 7 bases from V and 3 bases from J, with 12 bases between. The CDR3 sequence is CASNEEGDYGYTF. In DNA, the CDR3 is TGTGCCAGCAATGAGGAGGGGGACTATGGCTACACCTTC.

V is TRBV18 and J is TRBJ2-7, with TRBD1 as a possible D gene (6 bases). Looked up from germline, CDR1 is KGHSH and CDR2 is LQKENI. V was shortened by 0 bases and J by 2 bases, with 8 bases between the two germline ends. CDR3 length: 14 residues. CDR3: CASSPPRQAYEQYF. In DNA form, the CDR3 reads TGTGCCAGCTCACCACCGAGACAGGCCTACGAGCAGTACTTC.

By share, this clone ranks as large. The V and J genes are TRBV4-1 and TRBJ1-1, with a possible D match to TRBD1 (6 bases). Germline V lookup: CDR1 MGHRA, CDR2 YSYEKL. This CDR3 has 14 amino acids. The V and J ends lost 0 bases and 5 bases respectively, with 10 bases between them. In DNA form, the CDR3 reads TGCGCCAGCAGCCAAGACTTAGGGGGTACTGAAGCTTTCTTT. This sequence encodes CASSQDLGGTEAFF.

This clone was detected a few times. J is TRBJ1-6 and V is TRBV6-1; D gene ambiguous. The CDR3 spans 15 residues. The germline gives CDR1 MNHNS, CDR2 SASEGT. Trimming pared 5 bases from V and 5 bases from J, leaving 13 bases between. CDR3 protein: CASSSSGSNNSPLHF. In DNA, the CDR3 is TGTGCCAGCAGTTCATCAGGATCGAATAATTCACCCCTCCACTTT.

As regards this clone: Germline is not matched at one junction end, which may reflect a read error. The CDR3 region has the DNA TGTGCCAGCAGTTCGGACAGGGCCCCACTCTTC. This encodes CASSSDRAPLF. This rearrangement joins TRBV2 to TRBJ2-1, with 8 bases matching TRBD1. Per the germline V gene, CDR1 is SNHLY and CDR2 is FYNNEI. The CDR3 has 11 residues.

CDR3 sequence: CASSSGHSYEQYF. CDR3 bases: TGTGCCAGCAGTTCCGGACATTCGTACGAGCAGTACTTC. This chain connects TRBV7-4 to TRBJ2-7; the D gene is possibly TRBD1 (5 bases). Deletions cut 6 bases from V and 4 bases from J, with 13 bases between. There are 13 residues in the CDR3. Germline CDR1 reads SGHVT; CDR2 reads SQSDAQ.

This clone was observed a few times. The chain combines TRBV27 with TRBJ1-3; D is undetermined. Trimming stripped 2 bases from V and 0 bases from J, with 8 bases between. Germline CDR1 reads MNHEY; CDR2 reads SMNVEV (reference sequence). This CDR3 spans 15 amino acids. CDR3 coding DNA: TGTGCCAGCAGTTTAACGGGGAGCTCTGGAAACACCATATATTTT. Translated, it gives CASSLTGSSGNTIYF.

On this clone itself: This could be a read error, since a much larger clone is one nucleotide away. J is TRBJ1-5 and V is TRBV6-6; possible D gene TRBD1, 5 bases. Germline lookup yields CDR1 MNHNY and CDR2 SVGAGI (reference sequence). This CDR3 has 13 residues. The CDR3 DNA sequence: TGTGACAGCAGGGACGTAAGCAATCAGCCCCAGCATTTT. The encoded protein is CDSRDVSNQPQHF.

The V and J genes are TRBV11-3 and TRBJ2-7; 9 bases map to TRBD1. V lost 3 bases and J lost 2; bases outside the gene matches: 2. The CDR3 length is 14 residues. Germline CDR1 and CDR2: SGHNT and YENEEA. Written as DNA, the CDR3 is TGTGCCAGCAGCTTCGGGACAGGGACCTACGAGCAGTACTTC. Amino acid sequence: CASSFGTGTYEQYF. Full variable domain (missing parts from reference TRBV11-3 and TRBJ2-7): EAGVVQSPRYKIIEKKQPVAFWCNPISGHNTLYWYLQNLGQGPELLIRYENEEAVDDSQLPKDRFSAERLKGVDSTLKIQPAELGDSAVYLCASSFGTGTYEQYFGPGTRLTVT.

The chain uses TRBV11-2 and TRBJ1-2, with a possible D match to TRBD1 (5 bases). Germline V gene sequence: CDR1 SGHAT, CDR2 FQNNGV. V lost 5 bases to trimming and J lost 10 bases, with 14 bases between them. This CDR3 is 12 amino acids long. CDR3 loop: CASSGRGADYTF. Written as DNA, the CDR3 is TGTGCCAGCAGCGGTAGGGGAGCAGACTACACCTTC.

The V gene is TRBV2, the J gene TRBJ2-6; TRBD2 matches at 7 bases. The V and J ends lost 10 bases and 0 bases, in that order; junction bases with no gene match: 12. The CDR3 has 17 residues. Germline assignment: CDR1 SNHLY and CDR2 FYNNEI. The CDR3 nucleotides are TGTGCCACCCTGGGGGGGGTTGGGCTCTCTGGGGCCAACGTCCTGACTTTC. This codes for CATLGGVGLSGANVLTF.

The chain is built from TRBV15 and TRBJ2-3, with D tentatively TRBD1 (6 bases). The length of the CDR3 is 14 residues. Germline lookup yields CDR1 LNHNV and CDR2 YYDKDF (reference sequence). V was shortened by 2 bases and J by 5 bases, with 11 bases between the two germline ends. CDR3 sequence (DNA): TGTGCCACCAGCAGAAGGCAGGGGATAGATACGCAGTATTTT. This encodes CATSRRQGIDTQYF.

The chain carries TRBV7-7 and TRBJ2-7; D ambiguous. The CDR3 totals 13 residues. Trimming removed 5 bases at V and 4 bases at J, with 12 bases between. Germline V lookup: CDR1 SSHAT, CDR2 FNYEAQ (reference sequence). In DNA, the CDR3 is TGTGCCAGCAGCACCGGTATCGGATACGAGCAGTACTTC. Amino acids: CASSTGIGYEQYF.

This clone was seen more than once but under ten times. V usage is TRBV7-6 and J usage is TRBJ2-2; 7 bases agree with TRBD2. The trim removed 6 bases at V and 6 bases at J, leaving 13 bases unmatched. Germline CDR1 reads SGHVS; CDR2 reads FNYEAQ. The CDR3 extends over 16 amino acids. CDR3 amino acids: CASSPYGVAGAGELFF. The DNA of the CDR3 is TGTGCCAGCAGTCCCTATGGAGTAGCGGGTGCCGGGGAGCTGTTTTTT.